This T cell receptor beta chain was observed in a study of spatial heterogeneity in lung cancer. Study background: Around two years after resection was the median timing of the follow-up PBMC samples, which were sequenced when available.

Via MiXCR, TCRdb re-called the 5' RACE reads, giving one row per CDR3 protein. The sample has 3,500 to 4,500 distinct CDR3 sequences, about 28% seen once. Specified time point: blood at routine non-recurrence follow-up after resection. Sequencing of whole RNA from tumor, nontumor lung or frozen PBMC involved no sorting. Study results and caveats: Among blood samples, ubiquitous expanded tumor TCRs appeared more at resection than at follow-up.

This clonotype is judged medium-sized. Its antigen remains unidentified. CDR1 is DFQATT and CDR2 is SNEGSKA in the germline V gene (reference sequence). Germline trimming cut 2 bases from V and 3 bases from J; bases unmatched to any gene: 11. The CDR3 totals 17 residues. Sequencing used PBMCs, obtained at follow-up. The gene calls are TRBV20-1 and TRBJ2-7; 12 bases fit TRBD2. This TCR derives from a male donor with early-stage non-small cell lung cancer. The CDR3 loop is CSARTVTSGGYRYEQYF. DNA for the CDR3: TGCAGTGCTAGAACTGTGACTAGCGGGGGTTATCGCTACGAGCAGTACTTC.